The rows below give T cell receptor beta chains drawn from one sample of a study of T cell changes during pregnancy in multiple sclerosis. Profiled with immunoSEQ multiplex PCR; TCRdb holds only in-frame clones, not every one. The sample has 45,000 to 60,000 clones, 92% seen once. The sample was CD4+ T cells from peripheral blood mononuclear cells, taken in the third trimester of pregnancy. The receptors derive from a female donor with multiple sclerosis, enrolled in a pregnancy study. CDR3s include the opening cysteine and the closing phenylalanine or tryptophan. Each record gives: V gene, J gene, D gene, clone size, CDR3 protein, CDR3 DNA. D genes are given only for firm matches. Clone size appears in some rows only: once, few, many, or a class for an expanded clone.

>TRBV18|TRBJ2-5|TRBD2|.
CASSPFLAEETQYF
TGTGCCAGCTCACCTTTCCTAGCGGAAGAGACCCAGTACTTC
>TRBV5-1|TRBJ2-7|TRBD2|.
CASSGRSSGGDEQYF
TGCGCCAGCAGCGGGCGGTCATCCGGGGGGGACGAGCAGTACTTC
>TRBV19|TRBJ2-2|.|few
CASSGYDSPNTGELFF
TGTGCCAGTAGTGGCTACGACTCACCGAACACCGGGGAGCTGTTTTTT
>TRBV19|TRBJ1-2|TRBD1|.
CASKPPRGQGLYGYTF
TGTGCCAGTAAGCCCCCGAGGGGACAGGGATTGTATGGCTACACCTTC
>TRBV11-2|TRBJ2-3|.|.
CASSLEYRTDTQYF
TGTGCCAGCAGCTTGGAATACAGGACAGATACGCAGTATTTT
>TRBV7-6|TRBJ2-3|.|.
CASSLYRRESTDTQYF
TGTGCCAGCAGCCTTTATAGGAGGGAATCCACAGATACGCAGTATTTT
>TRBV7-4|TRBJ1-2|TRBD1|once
CASSLNWDRGGYGYTF
TGTGCCAGCAGCTTAAATTGGGACAGGGGCGGATATGGCTACACCTTC
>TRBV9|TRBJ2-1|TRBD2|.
CASSVVLAGNHEQFF
TGTGCCAGCAGCGTAGTACTAGCGGGAAATCATGAGCAGTTCTTC
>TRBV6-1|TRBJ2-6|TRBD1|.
CAGRTGPTGANVLTF
TGTGCCGGGAGGACAGGGCCAACTGGGGCCAACGTCCTGACTTTC
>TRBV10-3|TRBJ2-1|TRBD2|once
CATELAGGYNEQFF
TGTGCCACCGAACTAGCGGGAGGATACAATGAGCAGTTCTTC
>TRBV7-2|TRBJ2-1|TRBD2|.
CASSLSLAGGGFF
TGTGCCAGCAGCTTATCCCTAGCGGGAGGGGGGTTCTTC